The 15 T cell receptor beta chains below all came from one sample that was sequenced in a study of T cell responses to AZD1222 COVID-19 vaccine. The assay was immunoSEQ multiplex PCR, and TCRdb's table has in-frame clones only and misses some. This table holds around 50,000 clones, under 90% found once. The sample here was peripheral blood, taken on day 0 of AZD1222 vaccination. These receptors were obtained from an adult in good health.

The CDR3 nucleotides are TGCGCCAGCAGCCAACCGTTGGCTGCGGGGGAGACCCAGTACTTC. Translating gives CASSQPLAAGETQYF. The V and J genes are TRBV4-1 and TRBJ2-5; tentative D call: TRBD2 (6 bases). The CDR3 is made up of 15 amino acids. V was cut by 2 bases and J by 5 bases, with 15 bases left in between. CDR1 and CDR2 from the germline V gene are MGHRA and YSYEKL.

The chain carries TRBV2 and TRBJ1-4; TRBD1 might be the D (5 bases). CDR3 length: 16 residues. Germline loops: CDR1 SNHLY, CDR2 FYNNEI. V was shortened by 8 bases and J by 5 bases, with 21 bases between the two germline ends. The CDR3 loop reads CASFGEQETVNEKLFF. The CDR3 nucleotides are TGTGCCAGCTTCGGGGAACAGGAGACTGTGAATGAAAAACTGTTTTTT.

The J gene is TRBJ1-6, the V gene TRBV5-5; D not certain. From germline, CDR1 is SGHKS and CDR2 YYEKEE (reference sequence). V was clipped by 4 bases and J by 9 bases, with 20 bases between them. The CDR3 sequence is 16 residues long. This CDR3 reads CASSHTGSIEVSPLHF. CDR3 coding DNA: TGTGCCAGCAGCCACACGGGGTCCATAGAGGTTTCACCCCTCCACTTT.

The chain uses TRBV19 and TRBJ2-3, with a possible D match to TRBD2 (5 bases). This CDR3 contains 12 residues. V dropped 7 bases and J dropped 5 bases, with 10 bases sitting between them. CDR1 is LNHDA and CDR2 is SQIVND in the germline V gene (reference sequence). The CDR3 DNA is TGTGCCAGTACCCCGAGGGTAGATACGCAGTATTTT. This codes for CASTPRVDTQYF.

The chain uses TRBV7-9 and TRBJ2-5, with TRBD1 matching 7 bases. Germline loops: CDR1 SEHNR, CDR2 FQNEAQ (reference sequence). The CDR3 has 14 amino acids. Losses at the gene ends were 8 bases for V and 2 bases for J; bases not matched to a gene: 8. This chain's CDR3 is CASLRQGRQETQYF. The CDR3 DNA is TGTGCCAGCTTACGACAGGGTAGACAAGAGACCCAGTACTTC.

The chain carries TRBV5-1 and TRBJ2-5; a weak D match, TRBD2 (5 bases). CDR3 size: 11 residues. Trimming pared 6 bases from V and 4 bases from J, leaving 7 bases between. Germline V gives CDR1 SGHRS, CDR2 YFSETQ. The CDR3 DNA reads TGCGCCAGCAATCGGGGAGAGACCCAGTACTTC. The encoded protein is CASNRGETQYF.

The rearrangement links TRBV7-8 to TRBJ2-5, with D hard to call. In germline, CDR1 is SGHVS, CDR2 FQNEAQ. The CDR3 loop spans 14 amino acids. Trimming shortened V by 4 bases and J by 1 base, and 10 bases separated the two germline ends. The CDR3 sequence is CASSSRQIQETQYF. For the CDR3, the DNA is TGTGCCAGCAGCTCGAGGCAGATCCAAGAGACCCAGTACTTC.

This rearrangement joins TRBV3-1 (or the pseudogene TRBV3-2) to TRBJ1-3, with D possibly TRBD1 on 5 matching bases. With 4 bases removed from V and 8 bases from J, the gap between germline ends came to 18 bases. CDR3 length: 15 amino acids. Germline loops: CDR1 LGHDT, CDR2 YNNKEL (reference sequence). This CDR3 reads CASSRLGQGEDTIYF. CDR3 in DNA: TGTGCCAGCAGCCGATTAGGACAAGGCGAGGACACCATATATTTT.

The chain recombines TRBV19 with TRBJ2-5; D might be TRBD1 or TRBD2, each matching 6 bases. Trimming removed 6 bases from V and 2 bases from J, with 13 bases in between. This CDR3 comprises 14 residues. The germline V gene encodes CDR1 LNHDA and CDR2 SQIVND (reference sequence). The CDR3: CASRTPGAQETQYF. CDR3 DNA sequence: TGTGCCAGTAGAACCCCGGGGGCGCAAGAGACCCAGTACTTC.

The chain joins TRBV24-1 to TRBJ1-2; unclear D gene. The CDR3 extends over 14 amino acids. Per the germline V gene, CDR1 is KGHDR and CDR2 is SFDVKD. V shed 4 bases and J shed 2 bases, with 10 bases lying between them. The CDR3 loop reads CATSEADLNYGYTF. In nucleotides, the CDR3 is TGTGCCACCAGTGAGGCGGACTTGAACTATGGCTACACCTTC.

The J gene is TRBJ2-3, the V gene TRBV7-2; either TRBD1 or TRBD2 may supply D (5 bases each). The V end was cut by 1 base, the J end by 11 bases, with 13 bases between. The CDR3 runs to 13 residues. Per the germline V gene, CDR1 is SGHTA and CDR2 is FQGNSA. As DNA, the CDR3 is TGTGCCAGCAGCTTAGGCCCGGGACGGCTGCAGTATTTT. Its translation: CASSLGPGRLQYF.

The chain recombines TRBV5-4 with TRBJ2-1; 10 bases are a match to TRBD2. V lost 4 bases to trimming and J lost 8 bases; unmatched junction nucleotides: 12. This CDR3 is 16 amino acids long. CDR1 and CDR2 (germline): SGHNT, YYREEE (reference sequence). The DNA of the CDR3 is TGTGCCAGCAGCCCCTACAGCGGGAGGGCCTCGTATGAGCAGTTCTTC. Translated: CASSPYSGRASYEQFF.

The chain couples TRBV4-1 to TRBJ2-1; 9 positions match TRBD2. Germline CDR1 is MGHRA and CDR2 is YSYEKL. V trimming: 1 base; J trimming: 5 bases; junction bases outside the gene matches: 15. This CDR3 region has 19 residues. The CDR3 region has the DNA TGCGCCAGCAGCCAAGGACCGGCGGTCTCGCTAGCGGGAAACAATGAGCAGTTCTTC. Translation: CASSQGPAVSLAGNNEQFF.

The chain links TRBV3-1 (or the pseudogene TRBV3-2) to TRBJ2-6, with D possibly TRBD2 on 5 matching bases. V dropped 1 base and J dropped 12 bases, with 7 bases sitting between them. CDR3 length: 12 amino acids. The germline CDR1 and CDR2 sequences are LGHDT and YNNKEL (reference sequence). The CDR3 DNA sequence: TGTGCCAGCAGCCAAGCGGGGAGCGTCCTGACTTTC. Translated, it gives CASSQAGSVLTF.

This clone has just a few counts. The V and J genes are TRBV29-1 and TRBJ2-5; D is undetermined. The CDR3 loop spans 12 amino acids. In germline, CDR1 is SQVTM, CDR2 ANQGSEA. V was pared by 4 bases and J by 1 base, with 7 bases between. The chain's CDR3 is CSVANSQETQYF. The CDR3 coding sequence is TGCAGCGTTGCTAACAGCCAAGAGACCCAGTACTTC.